This paragraph covers one T cell receptor (beta chain) sequence. Its specificity is not known. The data were produced by immunoSEQ multiplex PCR, yet TCRdb's version contains in-frame clones alone and is incomplete. The table has around 9,200 clones, roughly 75% seen once. These data originate in a study of chemoradiotherapy in HPV16-positive cancers. Points from the study as a whole: Non-HPV-specific T cells did not expand in tumors during treatment, whereas candidate HPV-specific clones and E7-related motifs did.

In germline, CDR1 is MNHEY, CDR2 SVGAGI. V shed 5 bases and J 6 bases; nucleotides not matched to a gene: 7. The CDR3 totals 14 residues. Over chemoradiotherapy, repertoires were sampled more than once. The specimen was obtained from a patient who underwent chemoradiotherapy. V and J are TRBV6-5 and TRBJ1-1, with 9 bases that match TRBD1. The receptor was derived from a human donor with HPV-associated anogenital cancer. The chain's CDR3 is CASSQDRGAAEAFF. CDR3 nucleotides: TGTGCCAGCAGTCAAGACAGGGGGGCAGCTGAAGCTTTCTTT.